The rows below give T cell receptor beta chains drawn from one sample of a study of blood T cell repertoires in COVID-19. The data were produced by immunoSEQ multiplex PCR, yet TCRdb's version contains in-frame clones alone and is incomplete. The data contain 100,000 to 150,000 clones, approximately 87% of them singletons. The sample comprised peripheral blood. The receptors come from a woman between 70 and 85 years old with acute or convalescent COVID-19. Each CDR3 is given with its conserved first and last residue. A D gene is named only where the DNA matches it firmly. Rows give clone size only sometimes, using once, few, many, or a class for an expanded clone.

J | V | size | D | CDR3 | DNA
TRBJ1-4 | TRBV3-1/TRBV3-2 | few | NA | CASSTSAVEKLFF | TGTGCCAGCAGTACCAGTGCGGTTGAAAAACTGTTTTTT
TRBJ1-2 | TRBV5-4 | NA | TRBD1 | CASRSSGGDGYTF | TGTGCCAGCAGATCTTCAGGGGGAGATGGCTACACCTTC
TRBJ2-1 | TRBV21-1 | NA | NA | CASSKARADNEQFF | TGTGCCAGCAGCAAAGCCAGGGCGGACAATGAGCAGTTCTTC
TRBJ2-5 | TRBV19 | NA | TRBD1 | CASSLRRQGKETQYF | TGTGCCAGTAGTCTCCGCCGACAGGGAAAAGAGACCCAGTACTTC
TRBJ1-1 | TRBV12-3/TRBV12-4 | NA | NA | CASSLGVNTEAFF | TGTGCCAGCAGTTTGGGCGTGAACACTGAAGCTTTCTTT
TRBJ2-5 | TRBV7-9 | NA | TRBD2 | CASSPRPSGALQETQYF | TGTGCCAGCAGCCCGCGTCCCAGCGGGGCGTTACAAGAGACCCAGTACTTC
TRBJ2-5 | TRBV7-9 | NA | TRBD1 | CASSLVDRIKETQYF | TGTGCCAGCAGCTTAGTGGACAGGATAAAAGAGACCCAGTACTTC
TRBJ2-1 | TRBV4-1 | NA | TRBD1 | CASSQRQGTDNEQFF | TGCGCCAGCAGCCAACGACAGGGGACCGACAATGAGCAGTTCTTC
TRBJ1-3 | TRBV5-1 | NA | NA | CASSFQSSASLSGNTIYF | TGCGCCAGCAGCTTCCAATCCAGCGCTTCACTCTCTGGAAACACCATATATTTT
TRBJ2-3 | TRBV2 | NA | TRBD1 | CAWGQGRTDTQYF | TGTGCCTGGGGACAGGGGAGAACAGATACGCAGTATTTT
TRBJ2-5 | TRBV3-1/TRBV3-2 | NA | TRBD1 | CASSHGQGARRPQYF | TGTGCCAGCAGCCACGGACAGGGGGCGAGGAGGCCCCAGTACTTC
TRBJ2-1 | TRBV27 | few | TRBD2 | CASRTGLAGGYNEQFF | TGTGCCAGCAGAACGGGACTAGCGGGGGGGTACAATGAGCAGTTCTTC
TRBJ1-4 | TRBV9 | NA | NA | CASSAGRGGEKLFF | TGTGCCAGCAGCGCGGGAAGGGGGGGTGAAAAACTGTTTTTT
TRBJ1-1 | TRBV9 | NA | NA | CASSKDRSTEAFF | TGTGCCAGCAGCAAAGACAGGTCCACTGAAGCTTTCTTT
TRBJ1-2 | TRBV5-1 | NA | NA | CASSLEGRYGYTF | TGCGCCAGCAGCTTGGAAGGGAGGTACGGCTACACCTTC
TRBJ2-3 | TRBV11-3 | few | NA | CASSLDFGAVEQYF | TGTGCCAGCAGCTTAGATTTTGGAGCTGTGGAGCAGTATTTT
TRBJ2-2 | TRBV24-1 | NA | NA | CATSEARGAVELFF | TGTGCCACCAGTGAGGCCCGCGGGGCTGTGGAGCTGTTTTTT
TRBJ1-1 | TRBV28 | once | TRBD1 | CASSTPGQGVREAFF | TGTGCCAGCAGCACCCCGGGACAGGGGGTACGTGAAGCTTTCTTT
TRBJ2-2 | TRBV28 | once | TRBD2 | CASSRWRSGGAGELFF | TGTGCCAGCAGTCGTTGGCGGAGCGGGGGGGCCGGGGAGCTGTTTTTT
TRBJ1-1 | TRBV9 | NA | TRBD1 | CASSPRQGAGEAFF | TGTGCCAGCAGCCCTCGACAGGGGGCGGGCGAAGCTTTCTTT
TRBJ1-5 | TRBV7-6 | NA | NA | CASQTREGQPQHF | TGTGCCAGCCAGACCAGGGAAGGTCAGCCCCAGCATTTT
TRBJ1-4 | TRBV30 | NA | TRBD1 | CAWGGTGFEKLFF | TGTGCCTGGGGGGGGACAGGGTTTGAAAAACTGTTTTTT
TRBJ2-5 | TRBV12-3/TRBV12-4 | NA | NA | CASSLPGFQTQYF | TGTGCCAGCAGTCTTCCGGGGTTTCAAACCCAGTACTTC
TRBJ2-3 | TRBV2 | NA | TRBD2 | CASSQLRGGMADTQYF | TGTGCCAGCAGCCAACTGCGGGGGGGCATGGCAGATACGCAGTATTTT
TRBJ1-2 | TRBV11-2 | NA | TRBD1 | CASSLDPGQHYGYTF | TGTGCCAGCAGCTTAGATCCGGGACAGCACTATGGCTACACCTTC
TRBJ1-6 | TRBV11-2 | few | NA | CASSLSPYNSPLHF | TGTGCCAGCAGCTTATCCCCATATAATTCACCCCTCCACTTT
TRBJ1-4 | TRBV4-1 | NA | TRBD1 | CASSPKEGTGTEKLFF | TGCGCCAGCAGCCCCAAGGAGGGGACAGGGACTGAAAAACTGTTTTTT
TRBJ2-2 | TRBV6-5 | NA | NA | CASRSQAQRGELFF | TGTGCCAGCAGGAGTCAGGCTCAACGGGGGGAGCTGTTTTTT
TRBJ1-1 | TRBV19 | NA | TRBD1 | CASSSNRGTEAFF | TGTGCCAGTAGTAGCAACAGGGGGACTGAAGCTTTCTTT
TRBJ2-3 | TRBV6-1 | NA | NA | CASSEARASDTQYF | TGTGCCAGCAGTGAAGCCAGGGCGTCAGATACGCAGTATTTT
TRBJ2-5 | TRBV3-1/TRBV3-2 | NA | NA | CASAQGGLSQETQYF | TGTGCCAGCGCTCAGGGGGGTCTCTCGCAAGAGACCCAGTACTTC
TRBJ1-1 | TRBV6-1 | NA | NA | CASSAAMVGNTEAFF | TGTGCCAGCAGTGCAGCGATGGTGGGCAACACTGAAGCTTTCTTT
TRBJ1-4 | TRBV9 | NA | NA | CASSVTGRANEKLFF | TGTGCCAGCAGCGTTACAGGAAGGGCTAATGAAAAACTGTTTTTT
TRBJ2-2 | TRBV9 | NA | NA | CASSVGLTNTGELFF | TGTGCCAGCAGCGTTGGACTGACGAACACCGGGGAGCTGTTTTTT